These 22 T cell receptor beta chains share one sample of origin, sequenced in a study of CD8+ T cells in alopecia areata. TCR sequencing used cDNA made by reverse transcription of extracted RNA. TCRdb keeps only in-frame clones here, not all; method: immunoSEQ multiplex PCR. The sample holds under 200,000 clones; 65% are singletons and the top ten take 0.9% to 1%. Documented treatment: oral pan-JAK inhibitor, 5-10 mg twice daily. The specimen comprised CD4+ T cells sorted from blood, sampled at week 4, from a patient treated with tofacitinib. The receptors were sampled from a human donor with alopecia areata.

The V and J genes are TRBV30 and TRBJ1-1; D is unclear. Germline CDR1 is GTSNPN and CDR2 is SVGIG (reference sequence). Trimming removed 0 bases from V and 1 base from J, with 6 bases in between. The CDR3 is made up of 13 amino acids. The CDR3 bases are TGTGCCTGGAGTGTACTGCCGAACACTGAAGCTTTCTTT. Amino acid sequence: CAWSVLPNTEAFF.

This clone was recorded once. In DNA, the CDR3 is TGTGCCAGCAGCGTCCCAGGGGTATATAATTCACCCCTCCACTTT. Amino acid sequence: CASSVPGVYNSPLHF. This sequence joins TRBV5-4 and TRBJ1-6, with D maybe TRBD1 (6 bases). This CDR3 contains 15 residues. The V end was cut by 4 bases, the J end by 4 bases, with 12 bases between. Germline V CDR1 and CDR2: SGHNT, YYREEE (reference sequence).

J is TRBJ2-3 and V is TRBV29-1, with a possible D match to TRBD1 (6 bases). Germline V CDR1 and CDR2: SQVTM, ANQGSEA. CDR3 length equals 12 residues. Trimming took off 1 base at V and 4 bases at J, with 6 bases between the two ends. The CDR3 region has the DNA TGCAGCGTTGAAGGACAGGCAGATACGCAGTATTTT. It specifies CSVEGQADTQYF.

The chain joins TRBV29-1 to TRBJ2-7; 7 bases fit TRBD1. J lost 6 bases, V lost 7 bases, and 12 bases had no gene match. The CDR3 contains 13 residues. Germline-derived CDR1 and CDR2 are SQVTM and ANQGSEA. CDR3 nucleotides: TGCAGCGGCAAACTCCGGGACAGCCCCGAGCAGTACTTC. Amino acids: CSGKLRDSPEQYF.

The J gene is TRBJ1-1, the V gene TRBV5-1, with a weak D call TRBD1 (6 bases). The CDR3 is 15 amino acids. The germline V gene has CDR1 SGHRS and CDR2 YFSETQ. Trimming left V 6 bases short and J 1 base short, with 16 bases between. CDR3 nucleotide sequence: TGCGCCAGCACCCCGGGACACATACAGAACACTGAAGCTTTCTTT. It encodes CASTPGHIQNTEAFF.

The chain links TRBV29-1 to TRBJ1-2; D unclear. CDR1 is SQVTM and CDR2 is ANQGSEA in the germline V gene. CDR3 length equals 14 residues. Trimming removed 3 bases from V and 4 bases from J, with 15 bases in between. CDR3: CSVEERPWGYGYTF. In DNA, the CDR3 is TGCAGCGTTGAGGAGAGACCTTGGGGCTATGGCTACACCTTC.

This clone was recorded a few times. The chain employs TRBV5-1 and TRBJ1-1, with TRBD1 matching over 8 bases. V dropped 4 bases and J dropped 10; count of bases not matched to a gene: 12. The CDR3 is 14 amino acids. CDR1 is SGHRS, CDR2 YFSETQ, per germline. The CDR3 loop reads CASSGWEQGDGAFF. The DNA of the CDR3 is TGCGCCAGCAGCGGGTGGGAACAGGGGGATGGAGCTTTCTTT.

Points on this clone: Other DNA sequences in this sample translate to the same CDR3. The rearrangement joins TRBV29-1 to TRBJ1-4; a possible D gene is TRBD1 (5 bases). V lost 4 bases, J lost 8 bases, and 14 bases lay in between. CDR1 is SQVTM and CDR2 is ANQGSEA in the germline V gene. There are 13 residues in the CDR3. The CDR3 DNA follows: TGCAGCGTTGTTGGTCAGGGAGACGAAAAACTGTTTTTT. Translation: CSVVGQGDEKLFF.

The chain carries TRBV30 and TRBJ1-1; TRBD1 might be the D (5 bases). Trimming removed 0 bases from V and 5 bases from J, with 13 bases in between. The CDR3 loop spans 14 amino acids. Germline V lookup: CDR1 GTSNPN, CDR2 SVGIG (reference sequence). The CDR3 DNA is TGTGCCTGGAGTGTGGGGGGGAAGGGGACTGAAGCTTTCTTT. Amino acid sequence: CAWSVGGKGTEAFF. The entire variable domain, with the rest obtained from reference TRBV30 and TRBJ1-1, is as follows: SQTIHQWPATLVQPVGSPLSLECTVEGTSNPNLYWYRQAAGRGLQLLFYSVGIGQISSEVPQNLSASRPQDRQFILSSKKLLLSDSGFYLCAWSVGGKGTEAFFGQGTRLTVV.

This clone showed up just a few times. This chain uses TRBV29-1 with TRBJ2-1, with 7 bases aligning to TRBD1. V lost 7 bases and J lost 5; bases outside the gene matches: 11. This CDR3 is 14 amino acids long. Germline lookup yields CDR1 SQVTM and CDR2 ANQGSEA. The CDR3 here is CSGKPGQYNNEQFF. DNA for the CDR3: TGCAGCGGGAAACCGGGACAGTACAACAATGAGCAGTTCTTC.

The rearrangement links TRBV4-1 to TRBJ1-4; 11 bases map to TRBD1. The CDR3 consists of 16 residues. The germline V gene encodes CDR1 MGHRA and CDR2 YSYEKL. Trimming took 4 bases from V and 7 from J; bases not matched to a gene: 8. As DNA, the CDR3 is TGCGCCAGCAGCCCGTTATTGGACAGGGGGCGTGAAAAACTGTTTTTT. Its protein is CASSPLLDRGREKLFF.

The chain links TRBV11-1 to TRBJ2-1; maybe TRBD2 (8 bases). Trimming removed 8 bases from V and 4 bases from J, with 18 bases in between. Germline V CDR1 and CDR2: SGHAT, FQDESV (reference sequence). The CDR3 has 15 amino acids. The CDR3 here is CASHPGRGRYNEQFF. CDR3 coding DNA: TGTGCCAGCCACCCCGGGAGGGGGCGTTACAATGAGCAGTTCTTC.

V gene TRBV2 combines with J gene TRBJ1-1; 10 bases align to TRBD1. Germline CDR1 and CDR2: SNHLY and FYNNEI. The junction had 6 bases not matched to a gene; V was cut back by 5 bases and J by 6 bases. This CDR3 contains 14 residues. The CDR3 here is CASSMGQGRSEAFF. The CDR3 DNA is TGTGCCAGCAGTATGGGACAGGGGAGGTCTGAAGCTTTCTTT.

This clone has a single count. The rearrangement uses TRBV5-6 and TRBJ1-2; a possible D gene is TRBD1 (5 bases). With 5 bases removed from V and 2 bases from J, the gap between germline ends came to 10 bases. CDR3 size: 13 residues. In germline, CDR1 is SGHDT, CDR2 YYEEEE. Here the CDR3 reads CASSPRGNYGYTF. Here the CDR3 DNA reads TGTGCCAGCAGTCCTCGGGGGAACTATGGCTACACCTTC. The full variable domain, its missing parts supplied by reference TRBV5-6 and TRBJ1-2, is DAGVTQSPTHLIKTRGQQVTLRCSPKSGHDTVSWYQQALGQGPQFIFQYYEEEERQRGNFPDRFSGHQFPNYSSELNVNALLLGDSALYLCASSPRGNYGYTFGSGTRLTVV.

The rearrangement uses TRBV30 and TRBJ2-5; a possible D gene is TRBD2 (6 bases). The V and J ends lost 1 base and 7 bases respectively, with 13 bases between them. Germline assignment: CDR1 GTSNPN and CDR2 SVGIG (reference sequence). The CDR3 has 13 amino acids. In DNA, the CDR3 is TGTGCCTGGAGTGAGGGAGCCGGGAGGACCCAGTACTTC. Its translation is CAWSEGAGRTQYF.

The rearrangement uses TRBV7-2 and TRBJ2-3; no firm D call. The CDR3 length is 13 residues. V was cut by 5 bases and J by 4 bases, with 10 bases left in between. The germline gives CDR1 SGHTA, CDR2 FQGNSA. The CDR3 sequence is CASSPSQADTQYF. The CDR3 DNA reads TGTGCCAGCAGCCCAAGTCAGGCAGATACGCAGTATTTT.

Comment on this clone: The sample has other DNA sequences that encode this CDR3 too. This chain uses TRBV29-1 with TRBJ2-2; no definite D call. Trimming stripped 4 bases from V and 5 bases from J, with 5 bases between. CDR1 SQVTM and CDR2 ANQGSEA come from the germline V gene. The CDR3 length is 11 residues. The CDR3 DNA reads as TGCAGCGTTGCCAGGACCGGGGAGCTGTTTTTT. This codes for CSVARTGELFF.

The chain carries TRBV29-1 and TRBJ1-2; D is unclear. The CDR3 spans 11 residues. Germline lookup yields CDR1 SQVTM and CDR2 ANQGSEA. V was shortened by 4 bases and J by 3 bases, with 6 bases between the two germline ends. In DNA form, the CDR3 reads TGCAGCGTTGGGGGTTACTATGGCTACACCTTC. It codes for CSVGGYYGYTF. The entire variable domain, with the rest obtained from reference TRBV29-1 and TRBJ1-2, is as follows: SAVISQKPSRDICQRGTSLTIQCQVDSQVTMMFWYRQQPGQSLTLIATANQGSEATYESGFVIDKFPISRPNLTFSTLTVSNMSPEDSSIYLCSVGGYYGYTFGSGTRLTVV.

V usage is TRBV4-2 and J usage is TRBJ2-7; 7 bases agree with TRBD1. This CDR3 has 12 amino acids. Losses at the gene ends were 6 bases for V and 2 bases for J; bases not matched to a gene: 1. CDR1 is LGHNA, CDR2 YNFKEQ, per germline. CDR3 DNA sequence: TGTGCCAGCAGGACAGGGCCCTACGAGCAGTACTTC. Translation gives CASRTGPYEQYF.

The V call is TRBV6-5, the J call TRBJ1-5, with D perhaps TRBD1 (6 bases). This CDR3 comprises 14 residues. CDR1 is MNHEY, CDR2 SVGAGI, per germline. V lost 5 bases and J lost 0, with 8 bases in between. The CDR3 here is CASSGDTSNQPQHF. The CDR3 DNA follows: TGTGCCAGCAGTGGGGACACTAGCAATCAGCCCCAGCATTTT.

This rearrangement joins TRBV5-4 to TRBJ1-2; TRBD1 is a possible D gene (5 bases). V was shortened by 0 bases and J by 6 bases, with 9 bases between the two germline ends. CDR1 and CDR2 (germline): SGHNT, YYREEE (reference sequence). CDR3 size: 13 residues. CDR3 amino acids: CASSLEGRNGYTF. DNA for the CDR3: TGTGCCAGCAGCTTGGAGGGGAGGAATGGCTACACCTTC.

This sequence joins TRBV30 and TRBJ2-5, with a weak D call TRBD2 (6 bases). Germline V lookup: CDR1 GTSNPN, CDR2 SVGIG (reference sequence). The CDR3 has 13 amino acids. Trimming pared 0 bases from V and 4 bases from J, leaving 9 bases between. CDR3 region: CAWSVAGSETQYF. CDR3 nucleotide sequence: TGTGCCTGGAGTGTCGCGGGGTCAGAGACCCAGTACTTC.